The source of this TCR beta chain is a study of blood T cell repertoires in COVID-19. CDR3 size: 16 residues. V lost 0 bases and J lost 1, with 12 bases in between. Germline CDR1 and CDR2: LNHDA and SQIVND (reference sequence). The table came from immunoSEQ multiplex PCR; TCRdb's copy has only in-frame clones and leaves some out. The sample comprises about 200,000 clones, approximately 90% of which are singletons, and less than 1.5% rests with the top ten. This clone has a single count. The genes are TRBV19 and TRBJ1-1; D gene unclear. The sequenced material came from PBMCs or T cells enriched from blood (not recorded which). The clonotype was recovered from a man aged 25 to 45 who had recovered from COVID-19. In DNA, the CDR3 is TGTGCCAGTAGTATAGATCGGGGATCAGCGAACACTGAAGCTTTCTTT. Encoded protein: CASSIDRGSANTEAFF. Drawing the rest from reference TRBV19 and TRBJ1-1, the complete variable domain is DGGITQSPKYLFRKEGQNVTLSCEQNLNHDAMYWYRQDPGQGLRLIYYSQIVNDFQKGDIAEGYSVSREKKESFPLTVTSAQKNPTAFYLCASSIDRGSANTEAFFGQGTRLTVV.